This TCR beta chain was obtained from a study of cytomegalovirus exposure and HLA in healthy donors. Overall study context: From HLA-typed donors, an early data release held about 85 million unique TCRs. Study-wide findings and caveats: Most TCR sequences were uncommon, yet certain public TCRs appeared in many donors. A few CMV-associated chains were confirmed in vitro to be specific for CMV antigens. Common viral pathogens were later found to be apparently linked to several of the most significant clusters.

Points on this clone: The antigen remains unidentified.

The V gene end was trimmed by 3 bases and the J gene end by 5 bases; junction bases not matched to a gene: 10. The CDR3 runs 15 residues. The germline gives CDR1 MDHEN, CDR2 SYDVKM. This PCR relied on a set of 60 Vbeta primers and 13 Jbeta primers. Generated by immunoSEQ multiplex PCR, the TCRdb table keeps only in-frame clones and is missing some. Of 180,000 or so clones in the sample, around 88% were seen once. The sequenced material came from PBMCs. The receptor's source is a woman under 40 in good health and CMV-seronegative. The chain carries TRBV28 and TRBJ2-7; TRBD2 matches 7 bases. CDR3 bases: TGTGCCAGCAGTTTCCGCAGCGGGGAGGAGAACGAGCAGTACTTC. This sequence encodes CASSFRSGEENEQYF.